This is a list of T cell receptor beta chains from one sample in a study of STAT5B mutations in CD4+ large granular lymphocyte leukemia. Using immunoSEQ multiplex PCR, the repertoire was profiled, and TCRdb retains in-frame clones only, with some absent. This table has some 29,000 clones, more than 60% appearing once. Specimen: CD4+ T cells from blood buffy coats. These receptors all come from a human donor in good health. The CDR3 runs from the conserved cysteine through the conserved F or W. The D gene is left open where the match is weak. Clone size appears in some rows only: once, few, many, or a class for an expanded clone.

d_call,v_call,clone_size,j_call,cdr3_nt,cdr3_aa
NA,TRBV9,NA,TRBJ1-2,TGTGCCAGCAGCGTAGGGCTCGGAAACTATGGCTACACCTTC,CASSVGLGNYGYTF
NA,TRBV18,once,TRBJ2-5,TGTGCCAGCTCACCGAGGCAGCAAGAGACCCAGTACTTC,CASSPRQQETQYF
TRBD1,TRBV2,NA,TRBJ2-3,TGTGCCAGCAGTAGGGGGACAGACACAGATACGCAGTATTTT,CASSRGTDTDTQYF
NA,TRBV18,NA,TRBJ1-1,TGTGCCAGCTCAACCCTGGACAGCGGGAACACTGAAGCTTTCTTT,CASSTLDSGNTEAFF
NA,TRBV18,NA,TRBJ1-4,TGTGCCAGCTCACCAGAGAATCAGGGGAATGAAAAACTGTTTTTT,CASSPENQGNEKLFF
NA,TRBV5-1,NA,TRBJ2-2,TGCGCCAGCAGCTTTCCAACCTCTACGAACACCGGGGAGCTGTTTTTT,CASSFPTSTNTGELFF
TRBD2,TRBV4-2,NA,TRBJ2-3,TGTGCCAGCAGCCAGGACCCTCAGGGGCGGGGGGGCCCAGATACGCAGTATTTT,CASSQDPQGRGGPDTQYF
NA,TRBV6-1,NA,TRBJ1-5,TGTGCCTGCTCTCGGGGTGCGAAGAATCAGCCCCAGCATTTT,CACSRGAKNQPQHF
TRBD2,TRBV7-9,NA,TRBJ2-1,TGTGCCAGCAGCCTAAGGACTAGCGGGGGTGTCGGCTCCTACAATGAGCAGTTCTTC,CASSLRTSGGVGSYNEQFF
NA,TRBV11-1,NA,TRBJ1-2,TGTGCCAGCAGCTCTCAAAGGGGAGGCTATGGCTACACCTTC,CASSSQRGGYGYTF
NA,TRBV7-2,NA,TRBJ1-4,TGTGCCAGCAGCCCTCAGTCGGGTAGCGATGAAAAACTGTTTTTT,CASSPQSGSDEKLFF
NA,TRBV4-3,NA,TRBJ1-2,TGCGCCAGCAGCCAGGCCCCGGGGGGTAACTATGGCTACACCTTC,CASSQAPGGNYGYTF
TRBD1,TRBV18,NA,TRBJ2-7,TGTGCCAGCTCCCCTGGACAGGCCCAGACCTACGAGCAGTACTTC,CASSPGQAQTYEQYF
NA,TRBV29-1,NA,TRBJ1-2,TGCAGCGTTGAAGATCGGGCCAGTACAACTCTTAACTATGGCTACACCTTC,CSVEDRASTTLNYGYTF
TRBD1,TRBV7-6,NA,TRBJ1-1,TGTGCCAGCAGCGCCCAGGGGGCGGGCACTGAAGCTTTCTTT,CASSAQGAGTEAFF
NA,TRBV19,few,TRBJ1-1,TGTGCCAGTAGGGCAAAGACGGGGAACACTGAAGCTTTCTTT,CASRAKTGNTEAFF
NA,TRBV5-1,NA,TRBJ2-1,TGCGCCAGCAGCAAGGACCTCAATGAGCAGTTCTTC,CASSKDLNEQFF
NA,TRBV11-3,NA,TRBJ2-5,TGTGCCAGCAGCTCGACAGGGAGGGAGACCCAGTACTTC,CASSSTGRETQYF
NA,TRBV5-1,NA,TRBJ1-4,TGCGCCAGCAGCTTGGCCAGGGTTGACGAAAAACTGTTTTTT,CASSLARVDEKLFF
TRBD1,TRBV18,once,TRBJ2-7,TGTGCCAGCTCACCAACTCCAGGGGGCGCAAGGTGGGAGCAGTACTTC,CASSPTPGGARWEQYF
NA,TRBV7-9,NA,TRBJ2-3,TGTGCCAGCAGCCCAACCGGGACAGATACGCAGTATTTT,CASSPTGTDTQYF
NA,TRBV9,NA,TRBJ1-1,TGTGCCAGCAGCGTAGAAGGGACGTACACTGAAGCTTTCTTT,CASSVEGTYTEAFF
TRBD1,TRBV7-2,once,TRBJ1-6,TGTGCCAGCAGCTTCGGACAGGCGAATTCACCCCTCCACTTT,CASSFGQANSPLHF
TRBD2,TRBV27,NA,TRBJ2-1,TGTGCCAGCTATCGTACTAGCGGGGGGCCCTACAATGAGCAGTTCTTC,CASYRTSGGPYNEQFF
NA,TRBV18,NA,TRBJ1-2,TGTGCCAGCTCACCACAGTCTCAGAACTATGGCTACACCTTC,CASSPQSQNYGYTF
NA,TRBV5-8,NA,TRBJ2-5,TGTGCCAGCAGAACTAGGGGGGGGGAGACCCAGTACTTC,CASRTRGGETQYF
NA,TRBV5-6,NA,TRBJ2-5,TGTGCCAGCAGCCTTTACTCGACAGGACCACAAGAGACCCAGTACTTC,CASSLYSTGPQETQYF
TRBD1,TRBV4-3,NA,TRBJ2-5,TGCGCCAGCAGCCAAGCCCCTGACAGGGGAGAGACCCAGTACTTC,CASSQAPDRGETQYF
NA,TRBV28,NA,TRBJ2-5,TGTGCCAGCAGTTTAGAGGGGGGGCCGGAGACCCAGTACTTC,CASSLEGGPETQYF
TRBD1,TRBV4-1,NA,TRBJ1-5,TGCGCCAGCAGCCAAGTGACAGGGGGCAATCAGCCCCAGCATTTT,CASSQVTGGNQPQHF
NA,TRBV19,NA,TRBJ2-5,TGTGCCAGTAGTATAGATCAGAGCAGAGGAGAGACCCAGTACTTC,CASSIDQSRGETQYF
NA,TRBV6-6,few,TRBJ1-1,TGTGCCAGCAGTGACACAGGGCGCACTGAAGCTTTCTTT,CASSDTGRTEAFF
TRBD1,TRBV5-1,once,TRBJ2-5,TGCGCCAGCAGCTTGGGTCGGACAGGGGTTCAAGAGACCCAGTACTTC,CASSLGRTGVQETQYF
TRBD2,TRBV7-8,NA,TRBJ2-1,TGTGCCAGCAGCTTCCCTCTTCGACTAGCGGTCTACAATGAGCAGTTCTTC,CASSFPLRLAVYNEQFF
NA,TRBV5-1,NA,TRBJ1-1,TGCGCCAGCAGCTTGGCTGGGGGGGACACTGAAGCTTTCTTT,CASSLAGGDTEAFF
NA,TRBV6-5,NA,TRBJ1-1,TGTGCCAGTTTTCGGGGGCGCGACACTGAAGCTTTCTTT,CASFRGRDTEAFF
TRBD2,TRBV5-4,NA,TRBJ2-1,TGTGCCAGCAGCTTAGTAAGCGGGGGGGCCAATGAGCAGTTCTTC,CASSLVSGGANEQFF
NA,TRBV5-1,NA,TRBJ1-6,TGCGCCAGCAGCTTTGGGGGGAGCTCCTATAATTCACCCCTCCACTTT,CASSFGGSSYNSPLHF
NA,TRBV25-1,NA,TRBJ2-3,TGTGCCAGCAGTGGGGCGGGACAATCCCTGCAGGCAGATACGCAGTATTTT,CASSGAGQSLQADTQYF
NA,TRBV5-4,NA,TRBJ1-1,TGTGCCAGCAGCTTGGCCGGGATGAACACTGAAGCTTTCTTT,CASSLAGMNTEAFF
TRBD1,TRBV5-8,few,TRBJ2-1,TGTGCCAGCAGATTAACAGGGGGCGCTAACAATGAGCAGTTCTTC,CASRLTGGANNEQFF
NA,TRBV27,once,TRBJ1-2,TGTGCCAGCCAAACGCCGGGGGGTCATGGCTACACCTTC,CASQTPGGHGYTF
TRBD1,TRBV4-2,NA,TRBJ2-1,TGTGCCAGCAGCCGGGGGCAGGGGGCCAATGAGCAGTTCTTC,CASSRGQGANEQFF
NA,TRBV28,NA,TRBJ1-2,TGTGCCAGCAGCAAAAATAGGATTGGCTACACCTTC,CASSKNRIGYTF
NA,TRBV21-1,NA,TRBJ2-2,TGTGCCAGCAGCAAACAGGGATTCTCCACCGGGGAGCTGTTTTTT,CASSKQGFSTGELFF
NA,TRBV7-2,NA,TRBJ2-5,TGTGCCAGCAGCGTAAGCCGGGACACAGAGACCCAGTACTTC,CASSVSRDTETQYF
NA,TRBV5-1,NA,TRBJ1-6,TGCGCCAGCAGCTTGGCCCTAGAATCCCAGGGTTCACCCCTCCACTTT,CASSLALESQGSPLHF
TRBD1,TRBV5-4,NA,TRBJ1-6,TGTGCCAGCAGCTTGGGGACAGGGACTACTCTGGGTTCACCCCTCCACTTT,CASSLGTGTTLGSPLHF
NA,TRBV6-5,NA,TRBJ1-2,TGTGCCAGCACCCGGGACCTTAACTATGGCTACACCTTC,CASTRDLNYGYTF
TRBD1,TRBV7-2,NA,TRBJ1-3,TGTGCCAGCAGCTACACTGACAGGGCAACTGGAAACACCATATATTTT,CASSYTDRATGNTIYF
TRBD1,TRBV11-2,NA,TRBJ2-1,TGTGCCAGCACCCAGGACAGGGGGTTCAATGAGCAGTTCTTC,CASTQDRGFNEQFF
NA,TRBV2,NA,TRBJ2-5,TGTGCCAGCAGTGAATTTAGAAAAGAGACCCAGTACTTC,CASSEFRKETQYF
NA,TRBV25-1,few,TRBJ1-5,TGTGCCAGCAGTGCTAACGGCGGCCAGCCCCAGCATTTT,CASSANGGQPQHF
TRBD1,TRBV29-1,NA,TRBJ2-3,TGCAGCGTTGGGTCCGGGACAGCCCGAACTAGCACAGATACGCAGTATTTT,CSVGSGTARTSTDTQYF
TRBD2,TRBV7-2,NA,TRBJ2-1,TGTGCCAGCAGCTTAGGGACTAGCGGGGGGGGTGCGAACAATGAGCAGTTCTTC,CASSLGTSGGGANNEQFF
NA,TRBV11-3,NA,TRBJ1-3,TGTGCCAGCAGCCCAGCGGGCTTATACGGGCGCTCTGGAAACACCATATATTTT,CASSPAGLYGRSGNTIYF
TRBD1,TRBV11-3,NA,TRBJ2-5,TGTGCCAGCAGCTCGCACAGGGGAGCGGAGACCCAGTACTTC,CASSSHRGAETQYF